The 30 T cell receptor beta chains listed next were all sequenced from one sample in a study of vaccination and CD4 T cells after COVID-19. These receptors have no known antigen. Treatment defined: approximately nine-day PBMC culture with coronavirus spike peptide pools or control peptides (ViraFEST assay). The Oncomine TCR Beta short-read assay was applied to DNA of cultured CD4+ T cells. Each CDR3 protein is one row after TCRdb ran MiXCR on the PCR reads. The top ten hold approximately 24% of the sample, which has around 13,000 distinct CDR3 sequences, roughly 48% seen once. The sequencing sample was made of CD4+ T cells from blood, cultured in vitro. The receptors were gathered from a human donor who had recovered from COVID-19.

The chain couples TRBV6-1 to TRBJ2-5, with D perhaps matching TRBD1 or TRBD2 (6 bases each). The V end was cut by 8 bases, the J end by 4 bases, with 17 bases between. This CDR3 is built from 14 residues. Looked up from germline, CDR1 is MNHNS and CDR2 is SASEGT. In DNA, the CDR3 is TGTGCCAGCGGAAGAGGGGGGCGGGGAGAGACCCAGTACTTC. It translates to CASGRGGRGETQYF.

The chain couples TRBV28 to TRBJ2-1, with 7 bases aligning to TRBD2. V was pared by 1 base and J by 8 bases, with 14 bases of the junction left unmatched. Germline-derived CDR1 and CDR2 are MDHEN and SYDVKM. The CDR3 contains 17 residues. CDR3 region: CASSLSLLRGWLHEQFF. CDR3 bases: TGTGCCAGCAGTTTATCCTTACTGCGGGGGTGGCTCCATGAGCAGTTCTTC.

This chain uses TRBV6-2 or TRBV6-3 with TRBJ2-1; D is unclear. The CDR3 has 14 residues. V lost 5 bases to trimming and J lost 8 bases, with 16 bases between them. CDR1 and CDR2 from the germline V gene are MNHEY and SVGEGT. The CDR3 is CASSRSVRSDEQFF. The CDR3 nucleotides read TGTGCCAGCAGTCGGTCTGTTCGGTCCGATGAGCAGTTCTTC.

This rearrangement joins TRBV11-2 to TRBJ2-1, with TRBD2 identical over 9 bases. In germline, CDR1 is SGHAT, CDR2 FQNNGV. V shed 5 bases, J shed 5 bases, and the junction held 10 bases outside the gene matches. This CDR3 has 16 residues. The CDR3 nucleotides are TGTGCCAGCAGCCGACAGGGCGGGAGGGGGGACAATGAGCAGTTCTTC. It codes for CASSRQGGRGDNEQFF.

This clonotype was seen a few times. The V gene is TRBV28, the J gene TRBJ2-7, with no clear D. The germline gives CDR1 MDHEN, CDR2 SYDVKM. The CDR3 sequence is 13 residues long. V was clipped by 5 bases and J by 0 bases, with 8 bases between them. CDR3 residues: CASSTGRSYEQYF. The CDR3 nucleotides read TGTGCCAGCAGTACCGGGCGCTCCTACGAGCAGTACTTC.

This chain joins TRBV25-1 and TRBJ2-1; the match to TRBD2 covers 7 bases. V trimming: 4 bases; J trimming: 9 bases; junction bases outside the gene matches: 9. The CDR3 is 14 amino acids. CDR1 is MGHDK and CDR2 is SYGVNS in the germline V gene. The CDR3 sequence is CASSVRAGLGEQFF. CDR3 nucleotide sequence: TGTGCCAGCAGTGTTCGAGCGGGACTGGGTGAGCAGTTCTTC.

This clonotype was seen a handful of times. An end of the junction differs from the germline gene, which may be a read error. The chain combines TRBV6-1 with TRBJ1-6; D is possibly TRBD1 (6 bases). Germline CDR1 reads MNHNS; CDR2 reads SASEGT. The CDR3 sequence is 16 residues long. The CDR3 sequence: CASSKSRTATISPLHF. The CDR3 nucleotides read TGTGCTAGCAGTAAAAGCCGGACAGCGACCATCTCACCCCTCCACTTT.

The genes are TRBV12-3 or TRBV12-4 and TRBJ2-5, with 14 bases that match TRBD2. The CDR3 has 17 residues. V was clipped by 6 bases and J by 1 base; unmatched bases: 7. The CDR3 DNA reads TGTGCCAGCAGCCAAGGGGGACTAGCGGGAGTCCAAGAGACCCAGTACTTC. It encodes CASSQGGLAGVQETQYF.

The chain carries TRBV27 and TRBJ1-5; 7 nucleotides agree with TRBD1. The J segment lost 6 bases and the V segment lost 4 bases, leaving 6 bases of the junction unmatched. The CDR3 is made up of 14 amino acids. CDR1 is MNHEY, CDR2 SMNVEV, per germline (reference sequence). CDR3 DNA sequence: TGTGCCAGCAGTTCAGGGGGGGGAGGTCAGCCCCAGCATTTT. It translates to CASSSGGGGQPQHF.

This chain connects TRBV11-2 to TRBJ2-7; no reliable D call. The germline gives CDR1 SGHAT, CDR2 FQNNGV. V lost 3 bases and J lost 0, with 18 bases in between. The CDR3 covers 17 residues. The CDR3, as DNA: TGTGCCAGCAGCTTTTCCGGCAGCCTAACTTTCTCCTACGAGCAGTACTTC. As protein: CASSFSGSLTFSYEQYF.

The chain links TRBV20-1 to TRBJ1-1, with a tentative D call TRBD1 (6 bases). This CDR3 is built from 16 residues. Germline assignment: CDR1 DFQATT and CDR2 SNEGSKA (reference sequence). Trimming removed 6 bases from V and 3 bases from J, with 23 bases in between. The CDR3 spells CSAKGGALTLYTEAFF. The CDR3 DNA reads as TGCAGTGCCAAGGGGGGGGCTTTAACTTTGTACACTGAAGCTTTCTTT.

V is TRBV19 and J is TRBJ1-6; D may be TRBD1 (6 bases). The CDR3 runs 16 residues. Germline CDR1 reads LNHDA; CDR2 reads SQIVND (reference sequence). Trimming removed 6 bases from V and 13 bases from J, with 25 bases in between. Here the CDR3 reads CASRIRDTSGKAPLHF. The CDR3 DNA reads as TGTGCCAGTAGGATCCGGGACACCTCCGGTAAAGCTCCCCTCCACTTT.

This chain links TRBV28 with TRBJ2-2; the match to TRBD2 covers 7 bases. J lost 1 base, V lost 1 base, and 9 bases had no gene match. The CDR3 length is 18 residues. The germline V gene encodes CDR1 MDHEN and CDR2 SYDVKM. The CDR3 spells CASSLYSGGGGNTGELFF. CDR3 DNA: TGTGCCAGCAGTTTATATTCGGGAGGCGGGGGGAACACCGGGGAGCTGTTTTTT.

The rearrangement links TRBV20-1 to TRBJ2-7; D is undetermined. CDR1 DFQATT and CDR2 SNEGSKA come from the germline V gene (reference sequence). This CDR3 is built from 10 residues. V was clipped by 3 bases and J by 5 bases, with 5 bases between them. CDR3 loop: CSASSNEQYF. The DNA for the CDR3 is TGCAGTGCTAGCTCGAACGAGCAGTACTTC.

This clonotype has only one observation. The V and J genes are TRBV4-3 and TRBJ1-5; TRBD1 is a possible D gene (6 bases). V shed 0 bases and J shed 7 bases, with 10 bases lying between them. The CDR3 totals 14 residues. Looked up from germline, CDR1 is LGHNA and CDR2 is YSLEER. CDR3 in amino acids: CASSQDQGKQPQHF. The CDR3 region has the DNA TGCGCCAGCAGCCAAGACCAGGGGAAACAGCCCCAGCATTTT.

The rearrangement links TRBV10-3 to TRBJ2-3, with 8 bases lining up with TRBD2. Germline V gene lookup returns CDR1 ENHRY and CDR2 SYGVKD. The J segment lost 6 bases and the V segment lost 0 bases, leaving 5 bases of the junction unmatched. This CDR3 comprises 15 residues. The CDR3 loop reads CAISESRGGRDTQYF. CDR3 coding DNA: TGTGCCATCAGTGAGTCTCGGGGGGGCCGGGATACGCAGTATTTT.

The V and J genes are TRBV11-2 and TRBJ1-6; maybe TRBD1 (6 bases). CDR1 and CDR2 (germline): SGHAT, FQNNGV. The germline V and J ends were trimmed by 3 bases and 5 bases, with 11 bases remaining between them. This CDR3 comprises 15 residues. CDR3 residues: CASSFGGLNNSPLHF. The CDR3 DNA reads TGTGCCAGCAGCTTTGGGGGGCTGAATAATTCACCCCTCCACTTT. Drawing the rest from reference TRBV11-2 and TRBJ1-6, the complete variable domain is EAGVAQSPRYKIIEKRQSVAFWCNPISGHATLYWYQQILGQGPKLLIQFQNNGVVDDSQLPKDRFSAERLKGVDSTLKIQPAKLEDSAVYLCASSFGGLNNSPLHFGNGTRLTVT.

This clonotype was detected a few times. This rearrangement joins TRBV5-1 to TRBJ1-3; 10 nucleotides align to TRBD1. The CDR3 is 15 amino acids. Per germline, CDR1 SGHRS and CDR2 YFSETQ. Losses at the gene ends were 3 bases for V and 4 bases for J; bases not matched to a gene: 4. CDR3 loop: CASSSGTGVGNTIYF. The CDR3 bases are TGCGCCAGCAGCTCCGGGACAGGGGTGGGAAACACCATATATTTT.

This clonotype has more than one count but fewer than ten. The CDR3 spells CASSFSTDTQYF. The CDR3 coding sequence is TGTGCCAGCAGCTTCAGCACAGATACGCAGTATTTT. The chain uses TRBV11-1 and TRBJ2-3; D unresolved. Trimming removed 3 bases at V and 0 bases at J, with 1 base between. The length of the CDR3 is 12 residues. Looked up from germline, CDR1 is SGHAT and CDR2 is FQDESV (reference sequence).

This clonotype qualifies as medium-sized. This sequence joins TRBV2 and TRBJ2-1; D unclear. Trimming left V 2 bases short and J 4 bases short, with 12 bases between. CDR1 and CDR2 from the germline V gene are SNHLY and FYNNEI. There are 15 residues in the CDR3. CDR3 in amino acids: CASSERSLQYNEQFF. CDR3 bases: TGTGCCAGCAGTGAACGGTCCCTCCAATACAATGAGCAGTTCTTC.

In nucleotides, the CDR3 is TGTGCCAGCAGCCCTTGGGGGAGCTCCTACAATGAGCAGTTCTTC. It is translated as CASSPWGSSYNEQFF. The V gene is TRBV11-3, the J gene TRBJ2-1; D is possibly TRBD1 or TRBD2 (5 bases each). Germline values: CDR1 SGHNT, CDR2 YENEEA. The CDR3 has 15 amino acids. V shed 5 bases and J shed 0 bases, with 11 bases lying between them.

J is TRBJ2-5 and V is TRBV20-1; D ambiguous. The CDR3 sequence is 12 residues long. CDR1 is DFQATT and CDR2 is SNEGSKA in the germline V gene (reference sequence). V lost 6 bases to trimming and J lost 4 bases, with 12 bases between them. The CDR3: CSAVVGSETQYF. The CDR3 coding sequence is TGCAGTGCCGTGGTTGGGTCAGAGACCCAGTACTTC.

V and J are TRBV7-9 and TRBJ1-5; D remains unclear. This CDR3 region has 16 residues. Germline assignment: CDR1 SEHNR and CDR2 FQNEAQ (reference sequence). Trimming removed 0 bases at V and 1 base at J, with 10 bases between. CDR3 in amino acids: CASSLARMGSNQPQHF. DNA of the CDR3: TGTGCCAGCAGCTTAGCCCGAATGGGAAGCAATCAGCCCCAGCATTTT.

V and J are TRBV28 and TRBJ1-5, with D possibly TRBD1 on 5 matching bases. The CDR3 has 14 amino acids. V was trimmed by 7 bases and J by 2 bases, leaving 12 bases between them. CDR1 and CDR2 from the germline V gene are MDHEN and SYDVKM. CDR3 loop: CASTLMGGNQPQHF. The CDR3 nucleotides read TGTGCCAGCACCCTAATGGGGGGCAATCAGCCCCAGCATTTT. The full variable domain, with the rest looked up from reference TRBV28 and TRBJ1-5, is DVKVTQSSRYLVKRTGEKVFLECVQDMDHENMFWYRQDPGLGLRLIYFSYDVKMKEKGDIPEGYSVSREKKERFSLILESASTNQTSMYLCASTLMGGNQPQHFGDGTRLSIL.

The chain employs TRBV6-1 and TRBJ2-1; D gene uncertain. CDR1 is MNHNS and CDR2 is SASEGT in the germline V gene. V lost 7 bases, J lost 0 bases, and 10 bases lay in between. The length of the CDR3 is 14 residues. In DNA, the CDR3 is TGTGCCAGCAAAACGGAGAGCTCCTACAATGAGCAGTTCTTC. Translated, it gives CASKTESSYNEQFF.

The chain joins TRBV24-1 to TRBJ1-1; 9 bases line up with TRBD1. Germline lookup yields CDR1 KGHDR and CDR2 SFDVKD. V lost 5 bases and J lost 4; bases outside the gene matches: 10. The CDR3 totals 16 residues. The CDR3 region is CATSVGRTTGGTEAFF. The CDR3 nucleotides read TGTGCCACCAGTGTGGGAAGGACGACAGGGGGCACTGAAGCTTTCTTT.

This clonotype came up once. J is TRBJ2-1 and V is TRBV6-2 or TRBV6-3; D possibly matches TRBD1 or TRBD2 (5 bases each). V was shortened by 5 bases and J by 4 bases, with 12 bases between the two germline ends. The length of the CDR3 is 14 residues. Germline V gene sequence: CDR1 MNHEY, CDR2 SVGEGT. CDR3 loop: CASSQPGLYNEQFF. In nucleotides, the CDR3 is TGTGCCAGCAGTCAACCGGGGCTTTACAATGAGCAGTTCTTC.

The J gene is TRBJ1-6, the V gene TRBV6-1; D is uncertain. The germline V gene encodes CDR1 MNHNS and CDR2 SASEGT. The V gene lost 4 bases and the J gene lost 0 bases, with 4 bases spanning the gap. This CDR3 has 14 amino acids. CDR3 sequence reads: CASSGSSYNSPLHF. The CDR3, as DNA: TGTGCCAGCAGTGGAAGCTCCTATAATTCACCCCTCCACTTT.

This clonotype has more than one count but fewer than ten. The V gene is TRBV11-3, the J gene TRBJ2-1; the D is unclear. Germline assignment: CDR1 SGHNT and CDR2 YENEEA. V was cut by 1 base and J by 0 bases, with 13 bases left in between. CDR3 length equals 17 residues. CDR3 coding DNA: TGTGCCAGCAGCTTAGTGTCAGGCTATAGCTCCTACAATGAGCAGTTCTTC. It encodes CASSLVSGYSSYNEQFF.

CDR3 residues: CASSLAHGGETQYF. CDR3 DNA sequence: TGTGCCAGCAGCTTAGCTCACGGGGGAGAGACCCAGTACTTC. The rearrangement joins TRBV7-2 to TRBJ2-5, with D tentatively TRBD2 (6 bases). The CDR3 consists of 14 residues. The V end lost 0 bases, the J end lost 4 bases, and 9 bases lay between the germline ends. Germline V lookup: CDR1 SGHTA, CDR2 FQGNSA.